This TCR beta chain comes out of a study of CD8 T cell repertoires and HIV-1 epitope variants. For the study at large: Controls were a CMV, EBV and flu pool, Ebola AY9, and no peptide. Tested: three Gag epitope families, Nef HW9 and YT9. Enriched T cells were co-cultured with equal numbers of autologous T cell-negative antigen-presenting cells. An approximately eleven-day culture received IL-2, IL-7 and IL-15 on days 3 and 7.

Sequencing was performed with immunoSEQ multiplex PCR; in TCRdb, only in-frame clones are kept and a portion is missing. Of under 6,000 clones in the sample, 65% were seen once. This clone was recorded a few times. Its antigen is unidentified. Germline values: CDR1 ENHRY, CDR2 SYGVKD. The CDR3 is 15 amino acids. The V gene lost 3 bases and the J gene lost 5 bases, with 13 bases spanning the gap. The clonotype was recovered from a male donor with HIV. The chain employs TRBV10-3 and TRBJ2-2; D is unresolved. The sequencing sample was made of cultured CD8+ T cells derived from PBMCs. This CDR3 reads CAISENLGVTGELFF. The CDR3, as DNA: TGTGCCATCAGTGAAAATCTAGGCGTTACCGGGGAGCTGTTTTTT.